This TCR beta chain derives from a study of blood T cell repertoires in COVID-19. The overall study: Collection of acute and convalescent COVID-19 samples took place in the United States, Italy and Spain.

TCRdb's copy holds only in-frame clones and misses some; the assay was immunoSEQ multiplex PCR. The sample holds about 330,000 clones; 87% are singletons and the top ten take around 6%. Categorization into cohorts depended on clinical history that participants reported. Donors in Cohort 3 counted as recovered after two negative PCRs, clearance, or symptom resolution. The V gene's germline CDR1 is MNHEY and CDR2 SVGAGI. This CDR3 region has 13 residues. The germline V and J ends were trimmed by 6 bases and 0 bases, with 6 bases remaining between them. The genes are TRBV6-5 and TRBJ1-5; D might be TRBD1 (5 bases). The specimen sequenced was PBMCs or T cells enriched from blood (not recorded which). The receptor comes from a woman younger than 45 who had recovered from COVID-19. CDR3 loop: CASRGHSNQPQHF. The DNA of the CDR3 is TGTGCCAGCAGGGGGCATAGCAATCAGCCCCAGCATTTT.